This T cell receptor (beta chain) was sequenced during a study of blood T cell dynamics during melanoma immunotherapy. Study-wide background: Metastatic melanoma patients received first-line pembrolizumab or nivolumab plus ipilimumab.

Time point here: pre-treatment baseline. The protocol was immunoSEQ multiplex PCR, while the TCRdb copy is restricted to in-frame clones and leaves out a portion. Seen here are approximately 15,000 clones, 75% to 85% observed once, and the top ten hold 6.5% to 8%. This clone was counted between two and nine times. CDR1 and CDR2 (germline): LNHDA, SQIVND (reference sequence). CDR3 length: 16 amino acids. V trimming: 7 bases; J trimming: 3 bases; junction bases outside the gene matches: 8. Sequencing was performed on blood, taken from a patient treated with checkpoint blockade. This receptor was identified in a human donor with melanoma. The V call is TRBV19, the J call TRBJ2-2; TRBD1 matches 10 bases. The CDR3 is CASTRTGTGDTGELFF. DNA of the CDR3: TGTGCCAGTACCCGAACCGGGACAGGGGACACCGGGGAGCTGTTTTTT.